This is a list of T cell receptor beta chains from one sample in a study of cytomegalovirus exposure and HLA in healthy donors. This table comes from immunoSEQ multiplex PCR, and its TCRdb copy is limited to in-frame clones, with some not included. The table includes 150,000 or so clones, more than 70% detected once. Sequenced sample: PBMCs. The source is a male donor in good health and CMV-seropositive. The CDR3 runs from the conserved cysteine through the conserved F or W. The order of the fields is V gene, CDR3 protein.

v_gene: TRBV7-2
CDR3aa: CAGASSYNSPLHF

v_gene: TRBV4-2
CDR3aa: CASSQEAGVLINEQFF

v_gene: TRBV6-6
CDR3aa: CASSELTGPTEAFF

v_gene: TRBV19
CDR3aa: CARDRDRGPRQPQHF

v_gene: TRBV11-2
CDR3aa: CASSSPDRGAYEQYF

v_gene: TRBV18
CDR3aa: CASSPAGDTEAFF

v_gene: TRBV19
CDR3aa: CASSSGQNFYEQYF

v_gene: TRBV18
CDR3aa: CASSAYYEQYF

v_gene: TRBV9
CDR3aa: CASSARPNNEQFF

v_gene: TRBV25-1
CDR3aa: CASSEYSRLAGGRDEQFF

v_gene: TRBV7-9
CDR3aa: CASRPGGGTGGGEQYF

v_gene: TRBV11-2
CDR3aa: CASSLDRGLAKNIQYF

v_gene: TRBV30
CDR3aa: CAWAGTDNQPQHF

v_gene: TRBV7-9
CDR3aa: CSSSLVGQPQHF

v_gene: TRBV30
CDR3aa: CAWSVSSNTEAFF

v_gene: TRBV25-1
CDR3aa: CASSQGYTQYF

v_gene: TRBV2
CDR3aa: CASGTSGKQETQYF